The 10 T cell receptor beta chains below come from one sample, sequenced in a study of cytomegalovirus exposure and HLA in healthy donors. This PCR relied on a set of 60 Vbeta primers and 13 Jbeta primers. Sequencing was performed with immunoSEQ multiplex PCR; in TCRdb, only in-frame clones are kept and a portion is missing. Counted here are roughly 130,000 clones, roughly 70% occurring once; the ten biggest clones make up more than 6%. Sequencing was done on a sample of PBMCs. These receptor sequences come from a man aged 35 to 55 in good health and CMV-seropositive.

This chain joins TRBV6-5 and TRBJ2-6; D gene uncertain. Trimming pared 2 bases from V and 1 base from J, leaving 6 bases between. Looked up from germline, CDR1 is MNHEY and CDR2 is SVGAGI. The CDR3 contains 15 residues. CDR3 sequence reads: CASSYMTSGANVLTF. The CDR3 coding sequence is TGTGCCAGCAGTTACATGACATCTGGGGCCAACGTCCTGACTTTC.

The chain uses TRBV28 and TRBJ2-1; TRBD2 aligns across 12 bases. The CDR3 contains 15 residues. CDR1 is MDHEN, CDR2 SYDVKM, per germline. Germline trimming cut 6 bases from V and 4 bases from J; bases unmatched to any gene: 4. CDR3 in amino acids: CASRLAGGEYNEQFF. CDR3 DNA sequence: TGTGCCAGCAGACTAGCGGGGGGCGAGTACAATGAGCAGTTCTTC.

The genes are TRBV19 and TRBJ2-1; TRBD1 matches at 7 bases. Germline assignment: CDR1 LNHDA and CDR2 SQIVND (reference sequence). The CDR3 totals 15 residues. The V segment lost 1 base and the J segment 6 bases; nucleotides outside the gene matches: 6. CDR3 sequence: CASSIGGQRPNEQFF. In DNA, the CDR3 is TGTGCCAGTAGTATAGGGGGACAGAGACCCAATGAGCAGTTCTTC.

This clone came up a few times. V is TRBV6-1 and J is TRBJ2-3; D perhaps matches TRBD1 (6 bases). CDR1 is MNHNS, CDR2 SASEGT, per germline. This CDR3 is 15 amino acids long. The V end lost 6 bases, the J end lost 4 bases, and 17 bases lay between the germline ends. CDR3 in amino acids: CASSPTGSVADTQYF. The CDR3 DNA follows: TGTGCCAGCAGCCCGACAGGTTCGGTCGCAGATACGCAGTATTTT.

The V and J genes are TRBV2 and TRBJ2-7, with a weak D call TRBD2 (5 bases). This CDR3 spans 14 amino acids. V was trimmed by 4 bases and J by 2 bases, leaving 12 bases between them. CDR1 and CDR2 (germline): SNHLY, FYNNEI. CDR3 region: CASSGTQVTYEQYF. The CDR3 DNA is TGTGCCAGCAGTGGGACTCAAGTTACCTACGAGCAGTACTTC.

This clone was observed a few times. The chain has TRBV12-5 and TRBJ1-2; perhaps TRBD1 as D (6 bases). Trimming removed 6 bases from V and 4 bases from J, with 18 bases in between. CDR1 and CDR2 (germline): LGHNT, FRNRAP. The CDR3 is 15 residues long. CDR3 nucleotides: TGTGCTAGTGGGTGGGAAATTGGGGGCTCCTATGGCTACACCTTC. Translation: CASGWEIGGSYGYTF.

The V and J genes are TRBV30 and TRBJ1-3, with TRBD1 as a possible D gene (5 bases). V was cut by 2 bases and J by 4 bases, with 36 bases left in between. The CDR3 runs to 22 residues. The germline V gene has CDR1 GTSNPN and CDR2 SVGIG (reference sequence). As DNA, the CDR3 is TGTGCCTGGAGTCCCCGAAGCCTCCTGGGGCCAACAGGCCTGGTCATCGGAAACACCATATATTTT. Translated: CAWSPRSLLGPTGLVIGNTIYF.

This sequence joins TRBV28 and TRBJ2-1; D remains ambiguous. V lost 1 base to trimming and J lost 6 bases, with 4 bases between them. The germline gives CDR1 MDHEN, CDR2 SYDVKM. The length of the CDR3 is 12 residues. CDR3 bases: TGTGCCAGCAGTTTATCCCGCAATGAGCAGTTCTTC. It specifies CASSLSRNEQFF.

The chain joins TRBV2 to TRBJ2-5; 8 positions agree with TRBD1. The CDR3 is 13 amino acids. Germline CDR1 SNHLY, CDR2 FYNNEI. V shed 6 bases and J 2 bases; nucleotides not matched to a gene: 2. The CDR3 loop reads CASSRQGQETQYF. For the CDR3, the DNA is TGTGCCAGCAGCCGACAGGGGCAAGAGACCCAGTACTTC.

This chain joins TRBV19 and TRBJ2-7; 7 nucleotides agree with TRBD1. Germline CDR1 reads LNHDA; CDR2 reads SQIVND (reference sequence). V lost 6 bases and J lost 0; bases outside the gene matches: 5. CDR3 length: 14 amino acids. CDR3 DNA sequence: TGTGCCAGTAGCGTGACAGGGAACTCCTACGAGCAGTACTTC. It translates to CASSVTGNSYEQYF.